This record concerns one T cell receptor (beta chain) sequence. The antigen remains undetermined. These data originate in a study of persistence of HIV-infected CD4 T cells. Study findings and constraints: TCRbeta richness was lower in CMV- and Gag-responding cells than in anti-CD3/anti-CD28-responding cells.

Losses at the gene ends were 3 bases for V and 3 bases for J; bases not matched to a gene: 8. Germline V gene data show CDR1 as DFQATT and CDR2 as SNEGSKA (reference sequence). This CDR3 is built from 15 residues. This was the immunoSEQ version 4 assay in survey mode. Genomic DNA was diluted to 10 ng/uL, up to roughly 1 ug per sample. The data were produced by immunoSEQ multiplex PCR, yet TCRdb's version contains in-frame clones alone and is incomplete. This table has about 41,000 clones, more than 75% appearing once. Cells were stimulated with overlapping HIV-1 Gag 15-mer peptides. CD40L/CD69 double-negative CD45RO-high memory CD4+ T cells were collected. Donors had undetectable plasma HIV-1 RNA, under 50 copies/mL, for 4+ years.

The receptor was derived from an adult man with HIV who was CMV-seropositive. The chain joins TRBV20-1 to TRBJ1-1; 9 bases are a match to TRBD1. The specimen comprised CD4+ T cells sorted from PBMCs after roughly 18-hour stimulation, sampled from a patient who received antiretroviral therapy. The CDR3 nucleotides read TGCAGTGCTAGTAGTACAGGGGGCATGTACACTGAAGCTTTCTTT. Its protein is CSASSTGGMYTEAFF.